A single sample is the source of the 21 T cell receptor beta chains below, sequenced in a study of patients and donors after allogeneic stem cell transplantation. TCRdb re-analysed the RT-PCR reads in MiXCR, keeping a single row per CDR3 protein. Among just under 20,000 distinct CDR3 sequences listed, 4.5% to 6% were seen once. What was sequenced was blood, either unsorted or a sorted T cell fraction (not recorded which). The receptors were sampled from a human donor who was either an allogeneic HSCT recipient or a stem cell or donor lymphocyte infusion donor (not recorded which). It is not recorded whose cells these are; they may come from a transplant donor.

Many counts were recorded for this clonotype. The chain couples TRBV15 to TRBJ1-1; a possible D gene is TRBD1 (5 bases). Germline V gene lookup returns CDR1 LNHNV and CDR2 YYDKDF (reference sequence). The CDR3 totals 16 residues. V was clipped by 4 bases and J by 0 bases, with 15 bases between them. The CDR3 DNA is TGTGCCACCAGCAAATCGAAGGGGACCATGAACACTGAAGCTTTCTTT. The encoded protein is CATSKSKGTMNTEAFF.

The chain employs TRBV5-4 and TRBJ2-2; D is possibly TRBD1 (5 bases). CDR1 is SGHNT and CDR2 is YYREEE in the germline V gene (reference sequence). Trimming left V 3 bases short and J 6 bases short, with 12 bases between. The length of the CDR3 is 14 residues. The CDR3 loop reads CASSSQGTAGELFF. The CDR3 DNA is TGTGCCAGCAGCTCTCAGGGAACCGCCGGGGAGCTGTTTTTT.

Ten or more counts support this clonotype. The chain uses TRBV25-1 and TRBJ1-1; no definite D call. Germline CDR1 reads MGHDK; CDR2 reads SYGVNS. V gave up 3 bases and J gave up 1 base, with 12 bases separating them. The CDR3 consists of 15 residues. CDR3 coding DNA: TGTGCCAGCAGTGACCCATCCGGCGGGAACACTGAAGCTTTCTTT. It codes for CASSDPSGGNTEAFF. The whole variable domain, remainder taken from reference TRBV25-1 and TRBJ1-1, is EADIYQTPRYLVIGTGKKITLECSQTMGHDKMYWYQQDPGMELHLIHYSYGVNSTEKGDLSSESTVSRIRTEHFPLTLESARPSHTSQYLCASSDPSGGNTEAFFGQGTRLTVV.

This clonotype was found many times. CDR3 DNA: TGCGCCAGCAGCTTCGGAGGGGACACTGAAGCTTTCTTT. Translating it yields CASSFGGDTEAFF. This sequence joins TRBV5-1 and TRBJ1-1, with D possibly TRBD1 on 5 matching bases. The CDR3 loop spans 13 amino acids. Germline V CDR1 and CDR2: SGHRS, YFSETQ. Trimming pared 2 bases from V and 3 bases from J, leaving 8 bases between.

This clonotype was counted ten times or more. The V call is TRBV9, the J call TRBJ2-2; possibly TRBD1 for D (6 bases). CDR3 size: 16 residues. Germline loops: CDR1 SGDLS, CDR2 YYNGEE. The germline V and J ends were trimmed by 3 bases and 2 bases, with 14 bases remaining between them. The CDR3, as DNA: TGTGCCAGCAGCGGTAGGGGGAGCTTTAACACCGGGGAGCTGTTTTTT. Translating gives CASSGRGSFNTGELFF.

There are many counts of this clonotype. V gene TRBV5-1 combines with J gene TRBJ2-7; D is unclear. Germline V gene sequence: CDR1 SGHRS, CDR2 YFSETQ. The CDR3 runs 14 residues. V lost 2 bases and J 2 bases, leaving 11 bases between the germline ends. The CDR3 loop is CASSLEDGTYEQYF. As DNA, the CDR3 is TGCGCCAGCAGCTTAGAGGACGGAACCTACGAGCAGTACTTC. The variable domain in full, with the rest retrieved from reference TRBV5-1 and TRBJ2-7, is KAGVTQTPRYLIKTRGQQVTLSCSPISGHRSVSWYQQTPGQGLQFLFEYFSETQRNKGNFPGRFSGRQFSNSRSEMNVSTLELGDSALYLCASSLEDGTYEQYFGPGTRLTVT.

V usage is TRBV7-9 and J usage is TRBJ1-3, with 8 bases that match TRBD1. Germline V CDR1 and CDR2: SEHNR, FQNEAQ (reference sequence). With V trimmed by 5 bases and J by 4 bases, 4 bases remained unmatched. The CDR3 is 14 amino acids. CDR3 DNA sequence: TGTGCCAGCAGCCCTGGACAGGGAGGAAACACCATATATTTT. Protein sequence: CASSPGQGGNTIYF.

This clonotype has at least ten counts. CDR3 in amino acids: CASTKGNTGELFF. CDR3 nucleotide sequence: TGTGCCAGCACTAAGGGAAACACCGGGGAGCTGTTTTTT. The chain uses TRBV7-3 and TRBJ2-2; D is unclear. Per germline, CDR1 SGHTA and CDR2 FQGTGA. The CDR3 is 13 residues long. Trimming took off 7 bases at V and 2 bases at J, with 8 bases between the two ends. The full variable domain, completed using reference TRBV7-3 and TRBJ2-2, is GAGVSQTPSNKVTEKGKYVELRCDPISGHTALYWYRQSLGQGPEFLIYFQGTGAADDSGLPNDRFFAVRPEGSVSTLKIQRTERGDSAVYLCASTKGNTGELFFGEGSRLTVL.

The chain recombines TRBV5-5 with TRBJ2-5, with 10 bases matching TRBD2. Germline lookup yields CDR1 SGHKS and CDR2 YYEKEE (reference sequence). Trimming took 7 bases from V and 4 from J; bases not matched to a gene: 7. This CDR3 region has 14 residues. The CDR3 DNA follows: TGTGCCAGCTGTCTAGCGGGAGTCGGAGAGACCCAGTACTTC. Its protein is CASCLAGVGETQYF.

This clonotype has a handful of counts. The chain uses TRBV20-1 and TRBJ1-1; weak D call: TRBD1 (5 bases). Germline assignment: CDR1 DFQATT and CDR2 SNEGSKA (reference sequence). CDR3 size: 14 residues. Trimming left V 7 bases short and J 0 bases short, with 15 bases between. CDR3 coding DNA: TGCAGTGAGTGGAGGGGTGGGTTGAACACTGAAGCTTTCTTT. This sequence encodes CSEWRGGLNTEAFF.

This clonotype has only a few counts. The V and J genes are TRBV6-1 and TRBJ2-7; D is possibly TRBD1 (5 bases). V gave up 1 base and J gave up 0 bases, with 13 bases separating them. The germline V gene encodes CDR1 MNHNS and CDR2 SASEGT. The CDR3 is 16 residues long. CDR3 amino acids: CASSEGWGDLSYEQYF. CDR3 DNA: TGTGCCAGCAGTGAAGGGTGGGGCGACCTCTCCTACGAGCAGTACTTC.

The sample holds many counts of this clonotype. The CDR3 here is CASSWGGARGAYNEQFF. DNA of the CDR3: TGTGCCAGCAGCTGGGGGGGGGCCAGGGGGGCCTACAATGAGCAGTTCTTC. V is TRBV5-4 and J is TRBJ2-1, with D tentatively TRBD1 or TRBD2 (7 bases each). Germline loops: CDR1 SGHNT, CDR2 YYREEE (reference sequence). The CDR3 length is 17 residues. V lost 3 bases, J lost 2 bases, and 18 bases lay in between.

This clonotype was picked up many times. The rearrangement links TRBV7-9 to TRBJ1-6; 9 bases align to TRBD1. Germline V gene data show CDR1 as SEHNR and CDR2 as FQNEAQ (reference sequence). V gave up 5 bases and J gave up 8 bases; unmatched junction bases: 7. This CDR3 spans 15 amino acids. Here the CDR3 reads CASSLDRGIDSPLHF. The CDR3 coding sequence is TGTGCCAGCAGCCTCGACAGGGGGATAGATTCACCCCTCCACTTT.

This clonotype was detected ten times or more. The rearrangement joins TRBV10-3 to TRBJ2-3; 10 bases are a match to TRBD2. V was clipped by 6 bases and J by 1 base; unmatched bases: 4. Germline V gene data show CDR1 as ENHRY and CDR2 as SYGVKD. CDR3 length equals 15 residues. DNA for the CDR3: TGTGCCATCAGCACAACTAGCGGGGGCACAGATACGCAGTATTTT. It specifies CAISTTSGGTDTQYF.

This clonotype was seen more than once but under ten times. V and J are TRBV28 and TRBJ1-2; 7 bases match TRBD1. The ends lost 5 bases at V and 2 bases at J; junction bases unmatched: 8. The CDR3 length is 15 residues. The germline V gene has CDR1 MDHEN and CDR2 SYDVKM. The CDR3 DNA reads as TGTGCCAGCAGTCCGGCGACAGGGCGAAACTATGGCTACACCTTC. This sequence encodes CASSPATGRNYGYTF.

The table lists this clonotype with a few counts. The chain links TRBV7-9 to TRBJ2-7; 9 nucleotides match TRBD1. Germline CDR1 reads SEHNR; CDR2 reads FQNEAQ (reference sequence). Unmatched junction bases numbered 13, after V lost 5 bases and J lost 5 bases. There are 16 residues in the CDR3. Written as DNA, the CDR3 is TGTGCCAGCAGCAGCCCGGACAGGGGCTATATCGACGAGCAGTACTTC. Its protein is CASSSPDRGYIDEQYF. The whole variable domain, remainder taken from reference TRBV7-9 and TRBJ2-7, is DTGVSQNPRHKITKRGQNVTFRCDPISEHNRLYWYRQTLGQGPEFLTYFQNEAQLEKSRLLSDRFSAERPKGSFSTLEIQRTEQGDSAMYLCASSSPDRGYIDEQYFGPGTRLTVT.

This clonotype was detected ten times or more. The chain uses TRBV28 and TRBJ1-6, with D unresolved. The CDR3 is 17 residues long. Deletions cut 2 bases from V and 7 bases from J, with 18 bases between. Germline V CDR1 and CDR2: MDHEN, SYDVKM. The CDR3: CASSLGGSGGYNSPLHF. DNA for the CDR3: TGTGCCAGCAGTTTAGGAGGGAGCGGTGGTTACAATTCACCCCTCCACTTT.

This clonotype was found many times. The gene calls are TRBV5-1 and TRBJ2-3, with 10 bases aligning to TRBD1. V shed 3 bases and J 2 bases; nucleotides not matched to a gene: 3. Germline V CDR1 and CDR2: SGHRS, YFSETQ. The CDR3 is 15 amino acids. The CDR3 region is CASSSRQGATDTQYF. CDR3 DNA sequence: TGCGCCAGCAGCTCTAGACAGGGGGCCACAGATACGCAGTATTTT.

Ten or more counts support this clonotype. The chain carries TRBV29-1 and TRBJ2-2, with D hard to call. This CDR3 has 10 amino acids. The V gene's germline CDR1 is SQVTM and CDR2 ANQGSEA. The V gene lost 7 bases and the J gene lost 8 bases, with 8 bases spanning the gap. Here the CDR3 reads CSALGGELFF. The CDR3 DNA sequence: TGCAGCGCTTTGGGGGGGGAGCTGTTTTTT.

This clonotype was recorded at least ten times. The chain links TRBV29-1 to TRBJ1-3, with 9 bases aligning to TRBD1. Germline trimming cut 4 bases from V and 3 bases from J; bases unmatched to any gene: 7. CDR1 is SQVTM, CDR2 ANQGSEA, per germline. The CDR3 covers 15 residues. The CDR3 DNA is TGCAGCGTTGCGGTCGGACAGGGGTATGGAAACACCATATATTTT. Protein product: CSVAVGQGYGNTIYF.

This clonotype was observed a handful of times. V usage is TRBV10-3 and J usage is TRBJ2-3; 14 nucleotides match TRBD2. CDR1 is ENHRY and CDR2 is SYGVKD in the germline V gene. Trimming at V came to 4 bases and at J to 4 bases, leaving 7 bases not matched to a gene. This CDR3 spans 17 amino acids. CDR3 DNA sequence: TGTGCCATCAGTGTGGAGACTAGCGGGAGGGTTGCAGATACGCAGTATTTT. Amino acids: CAISVETSGRVADTQYF.